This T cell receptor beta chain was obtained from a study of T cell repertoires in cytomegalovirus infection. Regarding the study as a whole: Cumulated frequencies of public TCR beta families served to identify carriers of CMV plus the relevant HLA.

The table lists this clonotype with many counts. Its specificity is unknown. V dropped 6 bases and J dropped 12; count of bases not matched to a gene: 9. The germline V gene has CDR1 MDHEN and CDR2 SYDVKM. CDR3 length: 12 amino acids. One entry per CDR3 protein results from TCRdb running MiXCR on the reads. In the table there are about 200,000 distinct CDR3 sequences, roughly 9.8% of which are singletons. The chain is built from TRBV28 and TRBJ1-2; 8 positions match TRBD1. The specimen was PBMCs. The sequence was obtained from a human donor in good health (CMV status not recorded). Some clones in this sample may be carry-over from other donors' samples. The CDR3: CASSALSDRDTF. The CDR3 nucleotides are TGTGCCAGCAGCGCCCTATCGGACAGGGACACCTTC.